Shown below are 11 T cell receptor beta chains from a single sample sequenced in a study of T cell responses to AZD1222 COVID-19 vaccine (dated by TCRdb to about 2021). Library preparation used the immunoSEQ multiplex PCR assay. TCRdb provides this immuneACCESS table in a form limited to in-frame rearrangements. Some clones are lacking; in checked studies, under half of them reflect an unresolved V gene, and why the rest are absent is not known. For this sample there are 180,000 or so clones; roughly 91% appear just once. Jointly, the top ten make up around 0.97% of the sample. This specimen's time point label, interpreted: about 28 days (+/-7) after the second vaccine dose. The treatment or condition label corresponds to: meningococcal conjugate vaccine given as trial control. Material: peripheral blood, obtained 28 days after the second dose of the MenACWY control vaccine. Receptors originate from an adult who received the MenACWY meningococcal vaccine as a control.

The chain links TRBV7-9 to TRBJ1-1; TRBD1 matches at 8 bases. Germline CDR1 SEHNR, CDR2 FQNEAQ (reference sequence). There are 15 residues in the CDR3. The V segment lost 4 bases and the J segment 3 bases; nucleotides outside the gene matches: 7. The CDR3 DNA reads as TGTGCCAGCAGCTCCCGGACAGGGAGGCACACTGAAGCTTTCTTT. Translation: CASSSRTGRHTEAFF.

The CDR3 bases are TGTGCCAGCAGTTTATCCGCGGTTGGTTCTTTCTTT. It codes for CASSLSAVGSFF. The V gene is TRBV28, the J gene TRBJ1-1, with D unresolved. V was clipped by 1 base and J by 12 bases, with 12 bases between them. Germline CDR1 and CDR2: MDHEN and SYDVKM. There are 12 residues in the CDR3.

This chain connects TRBV7-9 to TRBJ2-3; D uncertain. The V and J ends lost 5 bases and 6 bases respectively, with 9 bases between them. The germline gives CDR1 SEHNR, CDR2 FQNEAQ (reference sequence). CDR3 size: 12 residues. CDR3 protein: CASSMTRDTQYF. CDR3 DNA sequence: TGTGCCAGCAGCATGACCAGGGATACGCAGTATTTT. The whole variable domain, filled in from reference TRBV7-9 and TRBJ2-3, reads DTGVSQNPRHKITKRGQNVTFRCDPISEHNRLYWYRQTLGQGPEFLTYFQNEAQLEKSRLLSDRFSAERPKGSFSTLEIQRTEQGDSAMYLCASSMTRDTQYFGPGTRLTVL.

The chain carries TRBV19 and TRBJ1-2, with D unclear. CDR1 is LNHDA, CDR2 SQIVND, per germline (reference sequence). The ends were cut back, 5 bases at V and 2 bases at J, with 15 bases in the middle. CDR3 size: 15 residues. The CDR3 region has the DNA TGTGCCAGTAGTCCGGTCCCGACTTTAAACTATGGCTACACCTTC. Translated: CASSPVPTLNYGYTF.

This sequence joins TRBV6-5 and TRBJ1-4; D remains unclear. Germline-derived CDR1 and CDR2 are MNHEY and SVGAGI. The V end was cut by 2 bases, the J end by 4 bases, with 11 bases between. The CDR3 is made up of 15 amino acids. CDR3 bases: TGTGCCAGCAGTTACAAGGGCCTACTTAATGAAAAACTGTTTTTT. This encodes CASSYKGLLNEKLFF.

The chain uses TRBV10-1 and TRBJ1-1, with D unclear. The CDR3 loop spans 13 amino acids. Trimming left V 6 bases short and J 0 bases short, with 8 bases between. The germline V gene has CDR1 WNHNN and CDR2 SYGVQD (reference sequence). The chain's CDR3 is CASRDGLNTEAFF. Here the CDR3 DNA reads TGCGCCAGCAGAGACGGACTGAACACTGAAGCTTTCTTT.

This chain joins TRBV7-2 and TRBJ1-2; the match to TRBD1 covers 7 bases. The V segment lost 5 bases and the J segment 5 bases; nucleotides outside the gene matches: 2. This CDR3 is built from 12 residues. CDR1 and CDR2 (germline): SGHTA, FQGNSA. DNA of the CDR3: TGTGCCAGCAGCCGGGACAGATATGGCTACACCTTC. As protein: CASSRDRYGYTF. Based on the CDR3 plus reference TRBV7-2 and TRBJ1-2, the full variable domain is GAGVSQSPSNKVTEKGKDVELRCDPISGHTALYWYRQSLGQGLEFLIYFQGNSAPDKSGLPSDRFSAERTGGSVSTLTIQRTQQEDSAVYLCASSRDRYGYTFGSGTRLTVV.

The chain uses TRBV10-3 and TRBJ2-1; D is unresolved. In germline, CDR1 is ENHRY, CDR2 SYGVKD. The V gene lost 4 bases and the J gene lost 7 bases, with 14 bases spanning the gap. The CDR3 consists of 14 residues. This CDR3 is CAISGPGRRNEQFF. CDR3 DNA sequence: TGTGCCATCAGTGGTCCTGGGCGTCGGAATGAGCAGTTCTTC.

Comments on this clone: Other DNA sequences of this sample code for an identical CDR3. The chain recombines TRBV14 with TRBJ2-7; the D is unclear. The CDR3 covers 13 residues. The germline gives CDR1 SGHDN, CDR2 FVKESK. The ends were cut back, 1 base at V and 2 bases at J, with 6 bases in the middle. CDR3 coding DNA: TGTGCCAGCAGCCAAGTCCGGGCCTACGAGCAGTACTTC. Translated, it gives CASSQVRAYEQYF.

The chain is built from TRBV19 and TRBJ1-5, with D perhaps matching TRBD1 (5 bases). This CDR3 is 15 amino acids long. From germline, CDR1 is LNHDA and CDR2 SQIVND (reference sequence). V shed 5 bases and J shed 3 bases, with 14 bases lying between them. The CDR3, as DNA: TGTGCCAGTAGTGGATCCGGGGGGACCAATCAGCCCCAGCATTTT. It is translated as CASSGSGGTNQPQHF.

The chain uses TRBV11-1 and TRBJ2-2, with D tentatively TRBD1 or TRBD2 (6 bases each). Germline V lookup: CDR1 SGHAT, CDR2 FQDESV (reference sequence). This CDR3 has 14 amino acids. Trimming took off 1 base at V and 6 bases at J, with 9 bases between the two ends. The CDR3 loop reads CASSLDRGAGELFF. The CDR3 nucleotides are TGTGCCAGCAGCTTAGATAGGGGGGCCGGGGAGCTGTTTTTT.